Listed here are 18 T cell receptor beta chains from one sample, sequenced in a study of CD8 T cells in ankylosing spondylitis (dated by TCRdb to about 2017). What the research found in general, with its limitations: A TCR beta motif made up of roughly eight highly homologous amino acid variants appeared to be characteristic of blood from ankylosing spondylitis patients.

No antigen is known for these receptors. The protocol used for the library was 5' RACE. TCRdb records Illumina HiSeq 2500 as the sequencer. TCRdb passed the public sequencing reads through fastp at Q25 and MiXCR, retaining productive beta sequences. Duplicate CDR3 protein sequences are folded into a single record with the most common DNA and genes. Across this sample there are roughly 440,000 distinct CDR3 sequences, with approximately 17% seen only once. The ten most abundant clones make up 1% of the sample. Material for sequencing was blood, either unsorted or a sorted T cell fraction (not recorded which). These receptors all stem from a male donor with ankylosing spondylitis.

Only a few counts were recorded for this clonotype. V gene TRBV19 combines with J gene TRBJ1-4; D is unresolved. Germline V CDR1 and CDR2: LNHDA, SQIVND (reference sequence). The CDR3 covers 14 residues. Trimming pared 6 bases from V and 8 bases from J, leaving 16 bases between. This CDR3 is CASRGAIYEEKLFF. The CDR3 DNA sequence: TGTGCCAGTAGAGGAGCCATTTATGAGGAAAAACTGTTTTTT.

The rearrangement links TRBV5-1 to TRBJ2-6, with 7 bases aligning to TRBD1. The CDR3 has 16 residues. V lost 5 bases to trimming and J lost 0 bases; unmatched junction nucleotides: 5. Germline CDR1 SGHRS, CDR2 YFSETQ. The CDR3 loop is CASSGTAHSGANVLTF. CDR3 DNA: TGCGCCAGCAGTGGGACAGCACACTCTGGGGCCAACGTCCTGACTTTC.

This clonotype came up many times. The junction shows a germline mismatch at one end, possibly a read error. V and J are TRBV20-1 and TRBJ1-2; no firm D call. In germline, CDR1 is DFQATT, CDR2 SNEGSKA (reference sequence). The CDR3 is made up of 10 amino acids. In DNA form, the CDR3 reads TGCAGTGCCAGAGACCGAGGCTACACCTTC. This codes for CSARDRGYTF.

This clonotype was seen more than once but under ten times. V is TRBV6-5 and J is TRBJ1-3, with D maybe TRBD1 (5 bases). The V end was cut by 5 bases, the J end by 4 bases, with 21 bases between. The germline V gene has CDR1 MNHEY and CDR2 SVGAGI. This CDR3 region has 17 residues. The CDR3 loop is CASSTSDSRQIGNTIYF. The CDR3, as DNA: TGTGCCAGCAGTACTTCCGACAGCCGCCAAATCGGAAACACCATATATTTT.

This clonotype has a handful of counts. This chain connects TRBV4-2 to TRBJ1-5; D not resolved. The germline CDR1 and CDR2 sequences are LGHNA and YNFKEQ. The germline V and J ends were trimmed by 3 bases and 5 bases, with 14 bases remaining between them. This CDR3 spans 15 amino acids. The CDR3 loop is CASSQGTATYQPQHF. CDR3 DNA: TGTGCCAGCAGCCAGGGTACAGCTACTTATCAGCCCCAGCATTTT.

This clonotype was counted ten times or more. The chain is built from TRBV27 and TRBJ2-2, with D possibly matching TRBD2 (5 bases). V was cut by 2 bases and J by 6 bases, with 13 bases left in between. CDR3 length equals 15 residues. CDR1 MNHEY and CDR2 SMNVEV come from the germline V gene (reference sequence). In DNA form, the CDR3 reads TGTGCCAGCAGTTTACTGGGCGAGAGGGCCGGGGAGCTGTTTTTT. It specifies CASSLLGERAGELFF.

This clonotype was recorded many times. The rearrangement links TRBV11-2 to TRBJ1-1; D is uncertain. V was cut by 3 bases and J by 1 base, with 6 bases left in between. Germline V gene data show CDR1 as SGHAT and CDR2 as FQNNGV. This CDR3 spans 13 amino acids. The CDR3 spells CASSFTRNTEAFF. For the CDR3, the DNA is TGTGCCAGCAGCTTCACGAGGAACACTGAAGCTTTCTTT.

This chain connects TRBV5-8 to TRBJ1-5; the D gene is possibly TRBD1 (6 bases). Germline lookup yields CDR1 SGHTS and CDR2 YDEGEE. The CDR3 runs 16 residues. V lost 3 bases, J lost 5 bases, and 18 bases lay in between. This CDR3 is CASSWGVQGLDQPQHF. The CDR3 DNA reads TGTGCCAGCAGCTGGGGGGTACAGGGATTAGATCAGCCCCAGCATTTT.

With regard to this clonotype: A much larger clone lies one base from this, so it may be a read error. Without the conserved terminal phenylalanine or tryptophan, this CDR3 likely stems from a read error. The chain links TRBV4-1 to TRBJ1-4, with a possible D match to TRBD1 (5 bases). CDR3 size: 15 residues. Trimming took off 0 bases at V and 5 bases at J, with 10 bases between the two ends. The germline gives CDR1 MGHRA, CDR2 YSYEKL. The CDR3 DNA reads as TGCGCCAGCAGCCAAGACGGCGCAGGGAATGAAAAACTGTTTTCT. It encodes CASSQDGAGNEKLFS.

This clonotype was seen once. J is TRBJ2-3 and V is TRBV13; 15 nucleotides line up with TRBD2. The CDR3 loop spans 17 amino acids. Germline lookup yields CDR1 PRHDT and CDR2 FYEKMQ (reference sequence). The V gene end was trimmed by 5 bases and the J gene end by 1 base; junction bases not matched to a gene: 4. The CDR3 DNA reads as TGTGCCAGCAGCGCGGGACTAGCGGGAGGACGCACAGATACGCAGTATTTT. This translates into CASSAGLAGGRTDTQYF.

This clonotype has at least ten counts. This chain uses TRBV9 with TRBJ2-1; possible D gene TRBD2, 6 bases. CDR3 length equals 16 residues. V dropped 0 bases and J dropped 0 bases, with 10 bases sitting between them. Germline assignment: CDR1 SGDLS and CDR2 YYNGEE. DNA for the CDR3: TGTGCCAGCAGCGTAGGGCGGGGCGGCTCCTACAATGAGCAGTTCTTC. Residues: CASSVGRGGSYNEQFF.

V is TRBV7-9 and J is TRBJ2-5, with TRBD1 matching 8 bases. After removal of 0 bases from V and 0 bases from J, the junction contained 3 bases not matched to a gene. CDR3 length: 16 residues. Germline-derived CDR1 and CDR2 are SEHNR and FQNEAQ (reference sequence). This CDR3 is CASSLARGPYQETQYF. The CDR3 DNA reads as TGTGCCAGCAGCTTAGCCAGGGGGCCCTACCAAGAGACCCAGTACTTC.

This clonotype has a count of ten or more. The V gene is TRBV7-9, the J gene TRBJ1-6; D is ambiguous. The germline V and J ends were trimmed by 2 bases and 7 bases, with 9 bases remaining between them. The germline V gene encodes CDR1 SEHNR and CDR2 FQNEAQ (reference sequence). This CDR3 has 14 residues. The CDR3 DNA reads TGTGCCAGCAGCTTACTACACCCGAATTCACCCCTCCACTTT. Protein sequence: CASSLLHPNSPLHF.

The table lists this clonotype with a few counts. The rearrangement uses TRBV10-3 and TRBJ2-5; TRBD2 matches 11 bases. Losses at the gene ends were 8 bases for V and 6 bases for J; bases not matched to a gene: 8. The CDR3 is made up of 14 amino acids. Germline CDR1 ENHRY, CDR2 SYGVKD. The CDR3 DNA reads TGTGCCATCGCGAGGGGACTAGCGGAGAAGACCCAGTACTTC. It translates to CAIARGLAEKTQYF.

The CDR3 region has the DNA TGCAGTGCTAGAGTGGAGCAGGGGCTGAATTCACCCCTCCACTTT. Its translation is CSARVEQGLNSPLHF. The J gene is TRBJ1-6, the V gene TRBV20-1; D perhaps matches TRBD1 (6 bases). The V gene lost 1 base and the J gene lost 7 bases, with 14 bases spanning the gap. CDR1 and CDR2 from the germline V gene are DFQATT and SNEGSKA (reference sequence). The CDR3 consists of 15 residues.

This clonotype was found many times. This chain uses TRBV12-3 or TRBV12-4 with TRBJ1-2, with 8 bases that match TRBD1. The trim removed 3 bases at V and 6 bases at J, leaving 3 bases unmatched. This CDR3 spans 13 amino acids. In DNA form, the CDR3 reads TGTGCCAGCAGTTTGGACAGGGCGCATGGCTACACCTTC. Translating it yields CASSLDRAHGYTF.

This clonotype was seen at least ten times. The chain links TRBV24-1 to TRBJ1-1; D unclear. The germline gives CDR1 KGHDR, CDR2 SFDVKD. The V end lost 3 bases, the J end lost 2 bases, and 6 bases lay between the germline ends. The CDR3 totals 13 residues. CDR3 residues: CATSDVENTEAFF. The CDR3 nucleotides are TGTGCCACCAGTGATGTAGAAAACACTGAAGCTTTCTTT.

This clonotype has only a few counts. V is TRBV6-2 or TRBV6-3 and J is TRBJ2-1; TRBD1 is a possible D gene (5 bases). V was pared by 4 bases and J by 7 bases, with 8 bases between. Germline CDR1 reads MNHEY; CDR2 reads SVGEGT. The CDR3 has 12 amino acids. CDR3 loop: CASSWQGNEQFF. The CDR3, as DNA: TGTGCCAGCAGTTGGCAGGGAAATGAGCAGTTCTTC.